Included here is one TCR beta chain sequence, with context. Its antigen has not been determined. Base quality data are lacking; no much larger clone is found one base away. The CDR3, from cysteine to phenylalanine, totals 15 residues. Only the CDR3 part of the read is kept: 45 bases, read in frame from the first base. V was cut back by 3 bases and J by 0 bases, leaving a gap of 9 bases between them. CDR1 MDHEN and CDR2 SYDVKM are derived from the germline V gene. The donors were healthy, HIV-negative adults with no recently reported acute infections or vaccinations. Every donor was a Caucasian adult living in Nashville, Tennessee, USA. CD4+ T cells were enriched by magnetic negative selection; naive cells were then positively selected on CD45RA, and the negative fraction formed the memory subset. After blood collection by leukapheresis, PBMCs were isolated using Ficoll-Histopaque density gradient centrifugation and then cryopreserved in the vapor phase of liquid nitrogen. Analytical flow cytometry was used to check the purity and quantity of each magnetically sorted T cell population. Genomic DNA was isolated from each sorted fraction and quantified by UV absorbance on a Nanodrop 2000c.

The source of the sample is a study of shared clonotypes between healthy human individuals (dated by TCRdb to about 2020). Some background on the complete study: Three men and a couple of women, aged 18 to 49 years, made up the cohort. For each donor, three plates each were used for CD4 naive and CD4 memory, two plates were used for CD8 naive, and one plate was used for CD8 memory. Blood TCR repertoires of roughly five healthy adults were deeply sequenced to estimate repertoire size and the extent of clonotype sharing between individuals. Different laboratories and diverse techniques were used to prepare libraries and sequence TCR repertoires, to increase sequencing depth and limit assay-specific biases. Per donor, leukapheresis produced somewhere between about 0.94 and 8.9 billion PBMCs.

The paper's findings and limits, for the study overall: Rarefaction of sorted-subset datasets indicated incomplete sequencing despite the large sequencing depth. Approximately 5% of naive CD4, roughly 3.6% of naive CD8, approximately 2% of memory CD4, and 0.4% of memory CD8 clonotypes were shared across four donors. Larger estimated clonotype richness was generally found for naive subsets than for memory subsets. Only blood was sampled, and tissue TCR repertoires likely differ from those in blood. Pairwise subsampling indicated that sequencing depth was expected to affect the degree of clonotype sharing among donors. Because the study included a small number of donors, the genetic and exposure-history diversity represented was limited. Compared with non-shared clonotypes, clonotypes shared by all four sorted-subset donors had higher generation probabilities.

Using the deep immunoSEQ assay, TCR CDR3 regions were amplified from genomic DNA by multiplex PCR. Extracted genomic DNA from each cell subset was spread evenly across all wells of several immunoSEQ 96-well plates, with each plate serving as a replicate. For sorted subsets, about 0.2 ug genomic DNA, equal to 30,000 to 35,000 T cell genomes, was loaded into each replicate PCR. The purified libraries were quantified using a Qubit 3.0 fluorometer, sized with a Bioanalyzer 2100, and then quantified again using the KAPA Library Quantification kit. Every immunoSEQ 96-well plate was sequenced on a dedicated single-read 150-cycle Illumina NextSeq 550 flow cell. Processing in the source paper ran as follows. Because the immunoSEQ output included only junctional sequences and no quality scores, the filtering could not be the same as the filtering used for full-length reads. To assign V/J genes and CDR3, sequences were annotated using PyIR, a Python wrapper for IgBLAST v1.9, with IMGT germline references. Any read was removed if the V/J assignment was weak (E-value above 1e-6), the CDR3 was missing, or the read contained stop codons, out-of-frame junctions, or ambiguous translated residues. V3J clonotypes were defined as sequences sharing an identical inferred V gene, J gene, and CDR3 amino acid sequence. To compute the percentage overlap between repertoires, the number of shared unique clonotypes was divided by the size of the smaller repertoire. Three approaches were used to assess repertoire richness: RTK rarefaction, the Chao1 estimator, and Recon v2.1 estimates of unobserved clonotypes. Generation probabilities for all TCRbeta clonotypes obtained by the gDNA method from a handful of donors were computed using OLGA. TCRdb obtained this table from immuneACCESS and retained in-frame rearrangements with V and J assigned. These tables miss some clones; where compared with another copy, unresolved V genes account for less than half of the shortfall, and the remainder is unexplained. D and trimming were read from the DNA, whereas the V and J calls and clone size are those reported in that table. In all, the sample holds 1,500,000 or so clones, and around 95% of those were seen once. Clones ranked in the top ten supply roughly 1.1% of the sample.

Recombination linked TRBV28 to TRBJ2-1; matching of 6 bases hints at TRBD2 as the D gene. The sequence was collected from a man younger than 45 in good health. Sequenced sample: naive CD4+ T cells sorted from blood. The cell subset or site label of this sample denotes: CD45RA+ positively selected. The sequenced DNA: TGTGCCAGCAGTTTTAGCGGCAGCTCCTACAATGAGCAGTTCTTC. It codes for CASSFSGSSYNEQFF.